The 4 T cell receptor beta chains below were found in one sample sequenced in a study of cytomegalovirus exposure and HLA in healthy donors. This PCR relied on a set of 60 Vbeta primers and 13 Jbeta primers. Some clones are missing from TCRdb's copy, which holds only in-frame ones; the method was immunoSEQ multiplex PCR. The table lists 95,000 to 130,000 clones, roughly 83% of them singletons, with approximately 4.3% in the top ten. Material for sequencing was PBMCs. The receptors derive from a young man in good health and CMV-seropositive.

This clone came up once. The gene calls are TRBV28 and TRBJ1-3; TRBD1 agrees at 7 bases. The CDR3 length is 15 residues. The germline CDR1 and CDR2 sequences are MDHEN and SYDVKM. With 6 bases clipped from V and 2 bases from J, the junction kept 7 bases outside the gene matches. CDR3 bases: TGTGCCAGCAGGACAGGGTTTCATCCTGGAAACACCATATATTTT. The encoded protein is CASRTGFHPGNTIYF.

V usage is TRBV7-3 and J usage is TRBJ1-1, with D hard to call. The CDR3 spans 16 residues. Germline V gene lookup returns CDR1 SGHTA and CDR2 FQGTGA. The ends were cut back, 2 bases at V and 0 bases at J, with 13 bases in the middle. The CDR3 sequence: CASSLLAGRMNTEAFF. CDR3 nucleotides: TGTGCCAGCAGCTTATTGGCGGGCAGGATGAACACTGAAGCTTTCTTT.

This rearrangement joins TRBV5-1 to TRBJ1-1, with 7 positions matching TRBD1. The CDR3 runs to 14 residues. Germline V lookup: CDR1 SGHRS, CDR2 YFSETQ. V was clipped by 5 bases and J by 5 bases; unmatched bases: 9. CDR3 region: CASSRTGAGTEAFF. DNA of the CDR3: TGCGCCAGCAGTCGAACAGGGGCGGGGACTGAAGCTTTCTTT. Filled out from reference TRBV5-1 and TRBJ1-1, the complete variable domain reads KAGVTQTPRYLIKTRGQQVTLSCSPISGHRSVSWYQQTPGQGLQFLFEYFSETQRNKGNFPGRFSGRQFSNSRSEMNVSTLELGDSALYLCASSRTGAGTEAFFGQGTRLTVV.

The CDR3 is CASGGGSGETQYF. In DNA form, the CDR3 reads TGCGCCAGCGGGGGGGGCAGCGGCGAGACCCAGTACTTC. The chain carries TRBV5-1 and TRBJ2-5, with TRBD2 as a possible D gene (7 bases). This CDR3 has 13 residues. The germline V and J ends were trimmed by 7 bases and 5 bases, with 15 bases remaining between them. Germline V CDR1 and CDR2: SGHRS, YFSETQ.